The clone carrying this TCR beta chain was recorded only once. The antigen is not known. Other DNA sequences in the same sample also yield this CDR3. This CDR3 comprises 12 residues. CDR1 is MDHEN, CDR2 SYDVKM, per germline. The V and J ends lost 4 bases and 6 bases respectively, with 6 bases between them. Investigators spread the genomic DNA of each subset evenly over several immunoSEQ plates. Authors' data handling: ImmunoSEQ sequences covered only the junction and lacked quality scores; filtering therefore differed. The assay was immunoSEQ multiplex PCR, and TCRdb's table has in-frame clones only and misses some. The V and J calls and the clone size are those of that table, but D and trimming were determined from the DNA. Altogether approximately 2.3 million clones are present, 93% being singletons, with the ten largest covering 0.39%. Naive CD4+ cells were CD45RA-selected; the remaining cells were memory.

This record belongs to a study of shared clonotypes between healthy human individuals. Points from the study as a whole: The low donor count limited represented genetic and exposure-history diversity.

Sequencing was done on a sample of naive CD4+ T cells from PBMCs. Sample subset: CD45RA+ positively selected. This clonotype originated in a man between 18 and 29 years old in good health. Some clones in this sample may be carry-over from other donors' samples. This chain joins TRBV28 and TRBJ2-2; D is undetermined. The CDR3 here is CASSSPPGELFF. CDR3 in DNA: TGTGCCAGCAGTTCCCCGCCCGGGGAGCTGTTTTTT.